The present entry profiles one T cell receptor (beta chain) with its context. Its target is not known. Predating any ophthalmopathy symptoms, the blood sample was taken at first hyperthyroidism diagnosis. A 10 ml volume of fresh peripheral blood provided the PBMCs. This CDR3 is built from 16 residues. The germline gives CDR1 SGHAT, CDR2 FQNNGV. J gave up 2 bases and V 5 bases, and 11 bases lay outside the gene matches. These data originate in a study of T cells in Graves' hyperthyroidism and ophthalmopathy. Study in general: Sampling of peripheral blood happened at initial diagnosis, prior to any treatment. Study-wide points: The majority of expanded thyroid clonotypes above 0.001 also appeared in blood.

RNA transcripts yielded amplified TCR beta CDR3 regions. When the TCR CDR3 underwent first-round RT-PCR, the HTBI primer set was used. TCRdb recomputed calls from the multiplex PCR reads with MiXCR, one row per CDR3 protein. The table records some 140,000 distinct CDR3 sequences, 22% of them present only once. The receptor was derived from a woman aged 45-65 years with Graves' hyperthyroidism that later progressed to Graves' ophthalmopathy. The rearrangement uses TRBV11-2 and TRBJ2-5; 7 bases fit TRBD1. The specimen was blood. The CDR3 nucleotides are TGTGCCAGCAGCGTCGGGACAGTCCATCTTCAAGAGACCCAGTACTTC. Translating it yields CASSVGTVHLQETQYF.